The clone carrying this TCR beta chain was detected a few times. J was trimmed by 7 bases and V by 4 bases; bases with no gene match: 8. Germline V gene lookup returns CDR1 DFQATT and CDR2 SNEGSKA (reference sequence). This CDR3 region has 15 residues. This specimen comes from a study of patients and donors after allogeneic stem cell transplantation. TCRdb reprocessed the RT-PCR reads via MiXCR and lists one record per CDR3 protein. The table includes approximately 140,000 distinct CDR3 sequences, over 35% detected once. The receptor was derived from a human donor who was either an allogeneic HSCT recipient or a stem cell or donor lymphocyte infusion donor (not recorded which). It is not recorded whose cells these are; they may come from a transplant donor. The sequenced sample consisted of blood, either unsorted or a sorted T cell fraction (not recorded which). V is TRBV20-1 and J is TRBJ1-4, with 11 bases lining up with TRBD1. The CDR3 sequence is CSATGPGTGGEKLFF. CDR3 bases: TGCAGTGCTACCGGTCCCGGGACAGGGGGTGAAAAACTGTTTTTT.